The source of this T cell receptor beta chain is a study of tumor and adjacent non-tumor tissue in lung cancer. The template was RNA from unsorted bulk tissue. Distant lung tissue was collected more than 3 cm away from the tumor edge. The study, taken as a whole, reports: Normal lung showed higher cumulative top 100 clone frequency than tumor.

The CDR3 is made up of 17 amino acids. Germline CDR1 is SQVTM and CDR2 is ANQGSEA. To note about this clonotype: The antigen remains undetermined. A read error may produce the germline difference seen at one junction end.

The library came from three nested PCR rounds adapted from ARM-PCR protocols. A single record per CDR3 protein comes from TCRdb applying MiXCR to the multiplex PCR reads. The sample has more than 85,000 distinct CDR3 sequences, about 60% seen once. The source of this sequence is a young man with non-small cell lung cancer. The sequencing sample was made of distant non-tumor lung tissue. The chain has TRBV29-1 and TRBJ2-1; a possible D gene is TRBD2 (6 bases). The CDR3 region has the DNA TGCAGCGCTGAAGGGCTAGTGGGGGGAATGACGGGGAATGAGCAGTTCTTC. As protein: CSAEGLVGGMTGNEQFF.